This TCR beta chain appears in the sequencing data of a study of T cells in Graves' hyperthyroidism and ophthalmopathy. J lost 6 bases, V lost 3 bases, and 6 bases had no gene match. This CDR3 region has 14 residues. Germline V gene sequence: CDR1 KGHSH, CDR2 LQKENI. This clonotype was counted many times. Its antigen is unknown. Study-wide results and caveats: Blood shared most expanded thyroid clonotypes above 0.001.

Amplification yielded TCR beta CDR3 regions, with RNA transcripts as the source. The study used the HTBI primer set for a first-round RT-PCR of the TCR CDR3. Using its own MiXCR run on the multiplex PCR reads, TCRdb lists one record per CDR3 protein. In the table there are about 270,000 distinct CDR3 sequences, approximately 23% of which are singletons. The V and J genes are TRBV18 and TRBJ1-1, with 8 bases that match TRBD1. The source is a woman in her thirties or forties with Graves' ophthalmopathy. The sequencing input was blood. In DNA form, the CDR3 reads TGTGCCAGCTCACCGACGACAGGGGTGGCTGAAGCTTTCTTT. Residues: CASSPTTGVAEAFF.